This entry lists 9 T cell receptor beta chains sequenced from one sample in a study of T cell clones after liver transplantation (dated by TCRdb to 2018 to 2020). Taken with the paper, the label for time point translates to: pre-transplant. Libraries were constructed by the immunoSEQ multiplex PCR assay. Drawn from immuneACCESS, this table holds only the in-frame rearrangements with V and J called that TCRdb kept. Clones are partly lost; checked studies trace under half to an unresolved V gene and leave the rest unexplained. Present in this sample are nearly 55,000 clones, about 88% of which were seen just once. Roughly 8.1% of the sample is in the top ten clones. This material consisted of CD4+ T cells from blood, taken before liver transplant. These receptors all come from a human donor who received a liver transplant.

The chain has TRBV7-2 and TRBJ2-3; no definite D call. The V and J ends lost 4 bases and 5 bases respectively, with 10 bases between them. Germline-derived CDR1 and CDR2 are SGHTA and FQGNSA. This CDR3 is 13 amino acids long. The CDR3 protein is CASSSLGVDTQYF. The CDR3 DNA reads as TGTGCCAGCAGCTCTCTAGGTGTAGATACGCAGTATTTT.

This clone has just a few counts. The chain recombines TRBV28 with TRBJ2-3; 16 nucleotides line up with TRBD2. Germline V lookup: CDR1 MDHEN, CDR2 SYDVKM. The V segment lost 6 bases and the J segment 4 bases; nucleotides outside the gene matches: 10. The CDR3 has 18 residues. The CDR3 protein is CASRAPGLAGGPADTQYF. The CDR3 bases are TGTGCCAGCAGGGCTCCGGGACTAGCGGGAGGGCCGGCAGATACGCAGTATTTT.

V usage is TRBV9 and J usage is TRBJ2-1, with TRBD2 matching 11 bases. CDR1 is SGDLS, CDR2 YYNGEE, per germline. This CDR3 comprises 14 residues. After removal of 2 bases from V and 8 bases from J, the junction contained 3 bases not matched to a gene. The CDR3 reads CASSVTSGVDEQFF. The CDR3, as DNA: TGTGCCAGCAGCGTGACTAGCGGGGTAGATGAGCAGTTCTTC.

The genes are TRBV19 and TRBJ1-5; 8 bases line up with TRBD1. The ends lost 4 bases at V and 1 base at J; junction bases unmatched: 12. The CDR3 runs 18 residues. Looked up from germline, CDR1 is LNHDA and CDR2 is SQIVND (reference sequence). CDR3 sequence (DNA): TGTGCCAGTAGTAGCGGACAGGGAAAACTCTTGAGCAATCAGCCCCAGCATTTT. This translates into CASSSGQGKLLSNQPQHF.

The chain couples TRBV13 to TRBJ2-7; D is perhaps TRBD1 (5 bases). The CDR3 totals 13 residues. Germline CDR1 PRHDT, CDR2 FYEKMQ (reference sequence). The ends were cut back, 3 bases at V and 4 bases at J, with 10 bases in the middle. CDR3 sequence (DNA): TGTGCCAGCAGCTTCATCGACAGTTACGAGCAGTACTTC. The encoded protein is CASSFIDSYEQYF.

The chain employs TRBV7-9 and TRBJ1-5, with D hard to call. In germline, CDR1 is SEHNR, CDR2 FQNEAQ (reference sequence). V lost 2 bases, J lost 1 base, and 12 bases lay in between. The CDR3 has 16 amino acids. CDR3: CASSLQAGGSNQPQHF. CDR3 coding DNA: TGTGCCAGCAGCTTACAGGCCGGAGGAAGCAATCAGCCCCAGCATTTT. Full variable domain (rest looked up from reference TRBV7-9 and TRBJ1-5): DTGVSQNPRHKITKRGQNVTFRCDPISEHNRLYWYRQTLGQGPEFLTYFQNEAQLEKSRLLSDRFSAERPKGSFSTLEIQRTEQGDSAMYLCASSLQAGGSNQPQHFGDGTRLSIL.

V gene TRBV19 combines with J gene TRBJ2-7; 7 nucleotides align to TRBD1. Germline assignment: CDR1 LNHDA and CDR2 SQIVND (reference sequence). The CDR3 is made up of 14 amino acids. V dropped 7 bases and J dropped 0; count of bases not matched to a gene: 6. CDR3: CASNHRDSSYEQYF. In DNA form, the CDR3 reads TGTGCCAGTAATCACCGGGACAGCTCCTACGAGCAGTACTTC.

The genes are TRBV6-6 and TRBJ1-6; D uncertain. Germline V gene sequence: CDR1 MNHNY, CDR2 SVGAGI (reference sequence). Trimming removed 7 bases from V and 8 bases from J, with 9 bases in between. The CDR3 runs 12 residues. The CDR3 protein is CASNLRDSPLHF. CDR3 DNA: TGTGCCAGCAACTTACGAGATTCACCCCTCCACTTT.

The CDR3 reads CASSLARQNEKLFF. CDR3 nucleotide sequence: TGTGCCAGCAGCTTAGCCCGACAGAATGAAAAACTGTTTTTT. The rearrangement links TRBV7-6 to TRBJ1-4, with a tentative D call TRBD1 (5 bases). The V end was cut by 0 bases, the J end by 5 bases, with 7 bases between. CDR1 and CDR2 from the germline V gene are SGHVS and FNYEAQ. CDR3 length: 14 residues.